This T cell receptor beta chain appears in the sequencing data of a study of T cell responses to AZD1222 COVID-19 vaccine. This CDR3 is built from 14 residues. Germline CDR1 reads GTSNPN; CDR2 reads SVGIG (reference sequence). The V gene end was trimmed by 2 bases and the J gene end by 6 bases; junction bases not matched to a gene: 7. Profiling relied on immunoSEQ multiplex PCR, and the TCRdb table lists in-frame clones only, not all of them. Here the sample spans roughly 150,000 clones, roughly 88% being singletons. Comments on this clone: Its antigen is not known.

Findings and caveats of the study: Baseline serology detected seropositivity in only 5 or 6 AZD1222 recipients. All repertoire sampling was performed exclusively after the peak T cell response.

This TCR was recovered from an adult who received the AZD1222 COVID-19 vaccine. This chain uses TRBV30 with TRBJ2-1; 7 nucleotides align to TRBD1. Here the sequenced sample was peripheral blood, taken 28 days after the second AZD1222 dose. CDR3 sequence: CAWSLRGLVNEQFF. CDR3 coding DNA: TGTGCCTGGAGTTTAAGGGGGCTGGTCAATGAGCAGTTCTTC.